This passage covers 10 T cell receptor beta chains from one sample sequenced in a study of neurological immune-mediated disorders. In TCRdb, the 5' RACE reads were re-called with MiXCR into one record per CDR3 protein. Of roughly 100,000 distinct CDR3 sequences detected, 3.5% appear once; the ten largest clones hold under 6.5%. Sequenced input: PBMCs. The receptors shown here come from a woman aged 18-29 years with multiple sclerosis.

This clonotype was detected many times. This rearrangement joins TRBV12-3 or TRBV12-4 to TRBJ1-6; no definite D call. The V end lost 2 bases, the J end lost 14 bases, and 13 bases lay between the germline ends. The CDR3 has 13 amino acids. The CDR3 region has the DNA TGTGCCAGCAGTTTACTAGGCAGAACAGCCCTCCACTTT. It translates to CASSLLGRTALHF.

This clonotype was seen at least ten times. This chain links TRBV7-8 with TRBJ2-1; a possible D gene is TRBD2 (6 bases). This CDR3 comprises 12 residues. The V and J ends lost 4 bases and 15 bases respectively, with 16 bases between them. Germline lookup yields CDR1 SGHVS and CDR2 FQNEAQ. CDR3 in amino acids: CASSSPGRGRFF. Here the CDR3 DNA reads TGTGCCAGCAGCTCACCTGGGCGGGGTAGGTTCTTC.

At least ten counts were recorded for this clonotype. V is TRBV27 and J is TRBJ2-1; 10 bases align to TRBD1. V dropped 2 bases and J dropped 10; count of bases not matched to a gene: 11. From germline, CDR1 is MNHEY and CDR2 SMNVEV (reference sequence). The CDR3 sequence is 16 residues long. The DNA of the CDR3 is TGTGCCAGCAGTTTAAAAGGGACAGGGGTCGTTTGGGAGCAGTTCTTC. Protein product: CASSLKGTGVVWEQFF.

Ten or more counts support this clonotype. The V call is TRBV7-6, the J call TRBJ2-3, with unresolved D. Per the germline V gene, CDR1 is SGHVS and CDR2 is FNYEAQ. Trimming pared 5 bases from V and 2 bases from J, leaving 5 bases between. CDR3 length: 12 residues. This CDR3 reads CASSAYTDTQYF. CDR3 sequence (DNA): TGTGCCAGCAGCGCCTACACAGATACGCAGTATTTT.

This clonotype was recorded at least ten times. V usage is TRBV20-1 and J usage is TRBJ2-3; 10 bases fit TRBD2. The ends lost 3 bases at V and 4 bases at J; junction bases unmatched: 7. The V gene's germline CDR1 is DFQATT and CDR2 SNEGSKA (reference sequence). The CDR3 is 15 residues long. CDR3 nucleotide sequence: TGCAGTGCTAGCACCCTAGCGGGAGCGTCAGATACGCAGTATTTT. It specifies CSASTLAGASDTQYF.

The sample holds many counts of this clonotype. This rearrangement joins TRBV11-3 to TRBJ1-1, with a possible D match to TRBD1 (5 bases). The CDR3 is 14 residues long. V lost 5 bases, J lost 4 bases, and 14 bases lay in between. CDR1 and CDR2 from the germline V gene are SGHNT and YENEEA. The CDR3 coding sequence is TGTGCCAGCAGCCCCAGGGAGGAGTGCACTGAAGCTTTCTTT. Translating gives CASSPREECTEAFF.

This clonotype was counted ten times or more. This rearrangement joins TRBV20-1 to TRBJ2-7; weak D call: TRBD1 (5 bases). Germline V gene sequence: CDR1 DFQATT, CDR2 SNEGSKA (reference sequence). V lost 6 bases and J lost 6, with 21 bases in between. The CDR3 has 14 amino acids. For the CDR3, the DNA is TGCAGTGCCCTGGGCCAAAACAGGTGGGGCGAGCAGTACTTC. Amino acids: CSALGQNRWGEQYF.

Many counts were recorded for this clonotype. The genes are TRBV3-1 and TRBJ2-3; 14 bases line up with TRBD2. CDR3 length equals 15 residues. V lost 0 bases, J lost 12 bases, and 5 bases stayed unmatched. Germline V gene data show CDR1 as LGHDT and CDR2 as YNNKEL (reference sequence). CDR3 bases: TGTGCCAGCAGCCAAGATGGGACTAGCGGGGGCCATCAGTATTTT. Translating gives CASSQDGTSGGHQYF.

Many counts were recorded for this clonotype. The CDR3 here is CASSLQGSMNTEAFF. The CDR3 DNA reads TGTGCCAGCAGCTTACAGGGTTCCATGAACACTGAAGCTTTCTTT. This chain connects TRBV7-2 to TRBJ1-1; tentatively, D is TRBD1 (5 bases). Germline V gene data show CDR1 as SGHTA and CDR2 as FQGNSA. V lost 2 bases and J 0 bases, leaving 10 bases between the germline ends. The CDR3 covers 15 residues.

This clonotype was counted between two and nine times. A much more abundant neighbour one base away suggests this may be a read error. This chain links TRBV25-1 with TRBJ2-5; the D is unclear. CDR3 length: 11 amino acids. The V gene's germline CDR1 is MGHDK and CDR2 SYGVNS. The CDR3 protein is CASSVAENQYF. The CDR3, as DNA: TGTGCCAGCAGTGTGGCCGAGAACCAGTACTTC.